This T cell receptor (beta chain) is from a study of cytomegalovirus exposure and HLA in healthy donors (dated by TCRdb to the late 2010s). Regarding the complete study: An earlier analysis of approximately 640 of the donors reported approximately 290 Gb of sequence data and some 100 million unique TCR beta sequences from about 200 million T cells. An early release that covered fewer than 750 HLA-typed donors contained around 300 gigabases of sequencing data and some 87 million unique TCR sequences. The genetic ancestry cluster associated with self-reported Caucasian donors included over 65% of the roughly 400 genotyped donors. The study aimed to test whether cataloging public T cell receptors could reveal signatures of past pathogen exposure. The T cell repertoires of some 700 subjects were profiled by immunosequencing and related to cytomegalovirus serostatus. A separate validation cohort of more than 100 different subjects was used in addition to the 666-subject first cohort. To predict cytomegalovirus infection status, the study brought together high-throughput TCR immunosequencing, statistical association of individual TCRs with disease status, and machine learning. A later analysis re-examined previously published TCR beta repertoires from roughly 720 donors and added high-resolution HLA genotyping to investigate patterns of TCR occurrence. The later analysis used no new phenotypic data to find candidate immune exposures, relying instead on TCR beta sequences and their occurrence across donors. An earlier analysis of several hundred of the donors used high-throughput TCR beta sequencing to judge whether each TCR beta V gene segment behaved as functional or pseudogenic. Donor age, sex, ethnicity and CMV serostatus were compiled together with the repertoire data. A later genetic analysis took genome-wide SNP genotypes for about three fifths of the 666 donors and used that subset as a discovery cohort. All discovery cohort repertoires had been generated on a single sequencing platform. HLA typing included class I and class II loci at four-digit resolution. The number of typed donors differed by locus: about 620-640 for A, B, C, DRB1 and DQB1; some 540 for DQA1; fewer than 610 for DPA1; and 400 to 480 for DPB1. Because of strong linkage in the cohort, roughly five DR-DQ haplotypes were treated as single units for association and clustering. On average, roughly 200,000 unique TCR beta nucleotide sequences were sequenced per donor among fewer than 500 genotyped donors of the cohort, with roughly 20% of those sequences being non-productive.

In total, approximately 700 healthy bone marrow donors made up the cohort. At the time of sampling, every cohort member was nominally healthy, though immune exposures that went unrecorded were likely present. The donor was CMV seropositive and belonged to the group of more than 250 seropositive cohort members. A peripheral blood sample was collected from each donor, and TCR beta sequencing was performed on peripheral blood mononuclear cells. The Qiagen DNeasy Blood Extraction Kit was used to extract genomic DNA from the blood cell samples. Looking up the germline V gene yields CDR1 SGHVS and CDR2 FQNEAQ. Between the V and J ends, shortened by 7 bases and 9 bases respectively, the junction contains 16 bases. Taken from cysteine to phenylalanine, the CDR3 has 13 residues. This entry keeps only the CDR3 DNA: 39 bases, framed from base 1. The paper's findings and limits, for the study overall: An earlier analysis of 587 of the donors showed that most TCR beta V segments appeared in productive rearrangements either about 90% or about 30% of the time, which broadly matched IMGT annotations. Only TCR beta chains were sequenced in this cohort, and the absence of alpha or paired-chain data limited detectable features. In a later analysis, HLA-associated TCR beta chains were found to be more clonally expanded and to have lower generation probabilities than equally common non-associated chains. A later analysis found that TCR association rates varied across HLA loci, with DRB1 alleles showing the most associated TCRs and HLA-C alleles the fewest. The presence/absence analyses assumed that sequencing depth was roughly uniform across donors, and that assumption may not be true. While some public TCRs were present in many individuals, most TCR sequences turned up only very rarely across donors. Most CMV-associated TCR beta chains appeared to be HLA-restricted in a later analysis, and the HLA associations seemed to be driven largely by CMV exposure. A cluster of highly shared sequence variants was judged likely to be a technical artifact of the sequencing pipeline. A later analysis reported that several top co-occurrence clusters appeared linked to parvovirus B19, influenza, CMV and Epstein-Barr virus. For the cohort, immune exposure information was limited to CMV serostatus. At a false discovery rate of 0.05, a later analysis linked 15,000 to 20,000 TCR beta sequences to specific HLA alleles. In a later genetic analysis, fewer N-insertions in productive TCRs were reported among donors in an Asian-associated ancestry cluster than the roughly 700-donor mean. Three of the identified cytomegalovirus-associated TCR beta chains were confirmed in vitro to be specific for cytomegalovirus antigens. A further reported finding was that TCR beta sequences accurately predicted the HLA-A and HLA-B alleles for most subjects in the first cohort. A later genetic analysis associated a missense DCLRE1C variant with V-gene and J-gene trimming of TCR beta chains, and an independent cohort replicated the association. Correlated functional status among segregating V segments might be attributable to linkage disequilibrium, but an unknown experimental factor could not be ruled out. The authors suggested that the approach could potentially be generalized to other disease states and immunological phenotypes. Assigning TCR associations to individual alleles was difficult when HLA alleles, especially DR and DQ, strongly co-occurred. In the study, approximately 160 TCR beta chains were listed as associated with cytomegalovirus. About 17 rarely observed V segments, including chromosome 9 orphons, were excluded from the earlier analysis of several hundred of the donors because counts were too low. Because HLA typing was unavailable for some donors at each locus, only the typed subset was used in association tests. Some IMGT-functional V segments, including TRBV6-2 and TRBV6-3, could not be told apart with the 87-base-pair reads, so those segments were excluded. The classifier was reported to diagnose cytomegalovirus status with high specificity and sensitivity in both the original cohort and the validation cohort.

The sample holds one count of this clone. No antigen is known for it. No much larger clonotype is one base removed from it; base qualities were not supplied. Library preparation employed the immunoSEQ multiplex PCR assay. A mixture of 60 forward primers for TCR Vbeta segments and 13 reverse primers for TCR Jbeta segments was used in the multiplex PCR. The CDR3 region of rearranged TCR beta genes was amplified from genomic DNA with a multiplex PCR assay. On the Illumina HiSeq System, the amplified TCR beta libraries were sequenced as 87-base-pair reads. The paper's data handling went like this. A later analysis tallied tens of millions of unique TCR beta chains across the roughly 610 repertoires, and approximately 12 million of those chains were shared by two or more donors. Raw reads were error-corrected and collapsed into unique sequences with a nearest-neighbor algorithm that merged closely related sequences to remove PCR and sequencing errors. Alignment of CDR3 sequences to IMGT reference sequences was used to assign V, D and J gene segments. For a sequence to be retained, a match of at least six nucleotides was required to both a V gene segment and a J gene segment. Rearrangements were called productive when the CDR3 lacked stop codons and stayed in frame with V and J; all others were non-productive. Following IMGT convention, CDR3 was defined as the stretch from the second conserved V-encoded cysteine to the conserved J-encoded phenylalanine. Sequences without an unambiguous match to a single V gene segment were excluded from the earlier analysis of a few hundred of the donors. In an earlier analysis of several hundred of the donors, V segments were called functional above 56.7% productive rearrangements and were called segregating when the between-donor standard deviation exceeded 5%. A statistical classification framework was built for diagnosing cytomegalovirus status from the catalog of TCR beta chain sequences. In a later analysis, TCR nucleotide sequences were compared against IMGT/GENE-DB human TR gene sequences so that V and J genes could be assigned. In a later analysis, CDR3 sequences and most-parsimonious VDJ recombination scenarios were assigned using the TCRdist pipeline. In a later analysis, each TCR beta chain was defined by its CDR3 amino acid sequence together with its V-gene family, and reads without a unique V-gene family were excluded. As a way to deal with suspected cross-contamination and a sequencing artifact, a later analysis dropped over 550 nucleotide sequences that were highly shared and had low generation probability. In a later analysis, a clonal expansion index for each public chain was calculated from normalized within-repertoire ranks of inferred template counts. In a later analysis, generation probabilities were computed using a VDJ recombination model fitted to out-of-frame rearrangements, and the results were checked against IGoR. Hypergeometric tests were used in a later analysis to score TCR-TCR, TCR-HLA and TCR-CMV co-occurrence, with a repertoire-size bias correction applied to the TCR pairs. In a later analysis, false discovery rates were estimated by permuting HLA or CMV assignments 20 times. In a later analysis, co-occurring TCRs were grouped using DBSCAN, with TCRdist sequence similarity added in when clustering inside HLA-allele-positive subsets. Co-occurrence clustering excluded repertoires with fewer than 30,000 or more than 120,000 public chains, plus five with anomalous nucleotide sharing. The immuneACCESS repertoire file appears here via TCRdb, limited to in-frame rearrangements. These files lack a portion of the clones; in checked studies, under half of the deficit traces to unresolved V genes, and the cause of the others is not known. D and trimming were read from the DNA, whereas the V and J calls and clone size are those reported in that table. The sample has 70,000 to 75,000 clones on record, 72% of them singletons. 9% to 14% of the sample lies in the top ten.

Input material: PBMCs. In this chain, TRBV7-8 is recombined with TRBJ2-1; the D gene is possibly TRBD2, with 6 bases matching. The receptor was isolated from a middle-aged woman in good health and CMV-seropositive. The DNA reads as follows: TGTGCCAGCATTCGAGGGGCCGGGGGTGAGCAGTTCTTC. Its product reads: CASIRGAGGEQFF. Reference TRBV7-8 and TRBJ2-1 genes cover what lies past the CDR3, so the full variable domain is GAGVSQSPRYKVAKRGQDVALRCDPISGHVSLFWYQQALGQGPEFLTYFQNEAQLDKSGLPSDRFFAERPEGSVSTLKIQRTQQEDSAVYLCASIRGAGGEQFFGPGTRLTVL.